One sample yielded the 23 T cell receptor gamma chains listed below, sequenced in a study of Vδ1+ human thymocytes. Sequences come from RNA converted to cDNA by reverse transcription. The CDR3 regions were amplified by multiplex PCR from V-gene primers to a constant-region primer. TCRdb processed the multiplex PCR reads again with the CATT caller. Of 10,000 to 13,000 gamma-chain clones in the sample, about 46% were seen once. Study outcomes and limitations: Thymic TRG and TRD repertoires appeared highly polyclonal.

These receptors' antigens are unknown. The specimen sequenced was Vdelta1+ gamma-delta thymocytes from the thymus. The sample's subset: FACS-sorted CD3+ TCRalphabeta- TCRVdelta1+ TCRVdelta2- thymocytes. These receptors came from a boy younger than two who had congenital heart surgery.

This clone was seen a few times. This rearrangement joins TRGV9 to TRGJ1 or TRGJ2. The CDR3 has 13 amino acids. V lost 0 bases and J lost 7; bases outside the gene matches: 6. Germline CDR1 GITISATS, CDR2 ISYDGTV (reference sequence). DNA for the CDR3: TGTGCCTTGTGGGAGGTGTATGAGTATAAGAAACTCTTT. This gives the protein CALWEVYEYKKLF.

The V gene is TRGV8, the J gene TRGJ1 or TRGJ2. Trimming at V came to 2 bases and at J to 10 bases, leaving 26 bases not matched to a gene. The CDR3 extends over 18 amino acids. Germline CDR1 reads VENAVY; CDR2 reads YDSYNSRV. As DNA, the CDR3 is TGTGCCACCTGGGATATGTACCTCGGTGGAAGGAATTGGGGAAAGAAACTCTTT. This translates into CATWDMYLGGRNWGKKLF.

This clone was picked up a small number of times. The chain links TRGV4 to TRGJ1 or TRGJ2. CDR1 and CDR2 from the germline V gene are EGSTGY and YDSYTSSV. The CDR3 length is 13 residues. With V trimmed by 2 bases and J by 1 base, 2 bases remained unmatched. CDR3 in DNA: TGTGCCACCTGGGATGACAATTATTATAAGAAACTCTTT. It translates to CATWDDNYYKKLF.

This clone was detected once. The chain combines TRGV4 with TRGJ1 or TRGJ2. TCRdb records no J gene; here it was assigned by comparing the DNA to germline. With V trimmed by 9 bases and J by 2 bases, 7 bases remained unmatched. This CDR3 is built from 12 residues. CDR1 and CDR2 (germline): EGSTGY, YDSYTSSV. This chain's CDR3 is CATGPDYYKKLF. Here the CDR3 DNA reads TGTGCCACCGGGCCGGATTATTATAAGAAACTCTTT.

The V gene is TRGV4, the J gene TRGJ1 or TRGJ2. The CDR3 runs to 14 residues. Germline V gene sequence: CDR1 EGSTGY, CDR2 YDSYTSSV. J gave up 5 bases and V 0 bases, and 7 bases lay outside the gene matches. As DNA, the CDR3 is TGTGCCACCTGGGATGGGCCTGAAGATTATAAGAAACTCTTT. This encodes CATWDGPEDYKKLF.

The chain combines TRGV4 with TRGJ1 or TRGJ2. No J gene was available from TCRdb, and it was assigned here by a germline match of the DNA. CDR3 length: 16 amino acids. V lost 0 bases and J lost 0; bases outside the gene matches: 8. In germline, CDR1 is EGSTGY, CDR2 YDSYTSSV. The CDR3: CATWDGPGPNYYKKLF. CDR3 nucleotide sequence: TGTGCCACCTGGGATGGGCCAGGGCCGAATTATTATAAGAAACTCTTT.

In its sample, this clone was seen a few times. V and J are TRGV9 and TRGJ1 or TRGJ2. In germline, CDR1 is GITISATS, CDR2 ISYDGTV (reference sequence). V shed 4 bases, J shed 3 bases, and the junction held 6 bases outside the gene matches. The CDR3 spans 13 residues. The CDR3 loop reads CALWDLGYYKKLF. The CDR3 DNA reads TGTGCCTTGTGGGACCTTGGTTATTATAAGAAACTCTTT.

The chain combines TRGV5 with TRGJ1 or TRGJ2. In the absence of a J gene in TCRdb, the DNA was matched to germline to assign it here. Germline V gene sequence: CDR1 VINAFY, CDR2 YDVSNSKD. With 4 bases clipped from V and 11 bases from J, the junction kept 8 bases outside the gene matches. The CDR3 spans 11 residues. This CDR3 is CATWDGIEKLF. CDR3 DNA: TGTGCCACCTGGGATGGTATAGAGAAACTCTTT.

A J gene of TRGJ1 or TRGJ2 was called, though the V gene was not. CDR3 length equals 15 residues. The CDR3 DNA follows: TGTGCCACCTGGGATAGACCTGGGATAGAGCCTAAGAAACTCTTT. This codes for CATWDRPGIEPKKLF.

This sequence joins TRGV4 and TRGJ1 or TRGJ2. In the absence of a J gene in TCRdb, the DNA was matched to germline to assign it here. The V gene end was trimmed by 0 bases and the J gene end by 3 bases; junction bases not matched to a gene: 11. Germline V gives CDR1 EGSTGY, CDR2 YDSYTSSV. The CDR3 contains 16 residues. The CDR3 loop is CATWDGLTIVYYKKLF. In DNA form, the CDR3 reads TGTGCCACCTGGGATGGGCTTACGATTGTTTATTATAAGAAACTCTTT.

Comment on this clone: Other DNA sequences from this sample encode an identical CDR3 as well. The V gene call is TRGV5, and the J gene call is absent. CDR1 and CDR2 from the germline V gene are VINAFY and YDVSNSKD. The CDR3 extends over 11 amino acids. Here the CDR3 reads CATWDRLAKLF. Written as DNA, the CDR3 is TGTGCCACCTGGGACAGGCTGGCTAAACTCTTT.

A remark on this clone: Germline and junction disagree at one end, which may indicate a read error. The rearrangement joins TRGV8 to TRGJ1 or TRGJ2. There are 13 residues in the CDR3. The germline CDR1 and CDR2 sequences are VENAVY and YDSYNSRV. This CDR3 is CATWDTSPTKKLF. CDR3 DNA: TGTGCCACCTGGGATACTAGTCCCACTAAGAAACTATTT.

The chain employs TRGV4 and TRGJ1 or TRGJ2. TCRdb is silent on the J gene; assignment here came from matching the DNA to germline. The CDR3 spans 13 residues. V shed 5 bases and J 1 base; nucleotides not matched to a gene: 5. Germline V gene data show CDR1 as EGSTGY and CDR2 as YDSYTSSV. This CDR3 is CATWVLNYYKKLF. CDR3 bases: TGTGCCACCTGGGTCCTTAATTATTATAAGAAACTCTTT.

V and J are TRGV3 and TRGJ1 or TRGJ2. TCRdb leaves out the J gene; it was filled in here by matching the DNA to germline. This CDR3 has 14 residues. Germline V CDR1 and CDR2: VTNTFY, YDVSTARD (reference sequence). J was trimmed by 6 bases and V by 0 bases; bases with no gene match: 8. CDR3 nucleotides: TGTGCCACCTGGGACAGGCCGACGGTTTATAAGAAACTCTTT. Translating gives CATWDRPTVYKKLF.

The chain combines TRGV8 with TRGJ1 or TRGJ2. CDR1 is VENAVY and CDR2 is YDSYNSRV in the germline V gene. V shed 5 bases, J shed 0 bases, and the junction held 4 bases outside the gene matches. CDR3 length: 13 residues. The CDR3, as DNA: TGTGCCACCTGGGGAATGAATTATTATAAGAAACTCTTT. It codes for CATWGMNYYKKLF.

The rearrangement uses TRGV9 and TRGJ1 or TRGJ2. J lost 7 bases, V lost 4 bases, and 7 bases had no gene match. Germline CDR1 is GITISATS and CDR2 is ISYDGTV (reference sequence). The CDR3 consists of 12 residues. This CDR3 is CALWEPGYKKLF. CDR3 nucleotides: TGTGCCTTGTGGGAACCGGGGTATAAGAAACTCTTT.

This clone appeared a few times. J is TRGJP1 and V is TRGV8. The length of the CDR3 is 12 residues. J was trimmed by 5 bases and V by 4 bases; bases with no gene match: 1. Germline-derived CDR1 and CDR2 are VENAVY and YDSYNSRV. The CDR3 here is CATWETGWFKIF. The CDR3 DNA sequence: TGTGCCACCTGGGAGACTGGTTGGTTCAAGATATTT.

This rearrangement joins TRGV9 to TRGJ1 or TRGJ2. Germline V gene sequence: CDR1 GITISATS, CDR2 ISYDGTV (reference sequence). The CDR3 contains 15 residues. Germline trimming cut 4 bases from V and 2 bases from J; bases unmatched to any gene: 11. This chain's CDR3 is CALWDPAFDYYKKLF. For the CDR3, the DNA is TGTGCCTTGTGGGACCCGGCCTTTGATTATTATAAGAAACTCTTT.

This clone was detected only a few times. V and J are TRGV9 and TRGJ1 or TRGJ2. Germline loops: CDR1 GITISATS, CDR2 ISYDGTV (reference sequence). V shed 8 bases and J 5 bases; nucleotides not matched to a gene: 0. The CDR3 runs to 9 residues. The CDR3 sequence: CALYYKKLF. In DNA form, the CDR3 reads TGTGCCTTGTATTATAAGAAACTCTTT.

The chain recombines TRGV5P with TRGJ1 or TRGJ2. Since TCRdb gives no J gene, matching the DNA to germline was used here to assign it. TRGV5P is listed as a pseudogene. This CDR3 is built from 13 residues. DNA for the CDR3: TGTGCCACCTGGGGAAGAGGTTATTATAAGAAACTCTTT. This translates into CATWGRGYYKKLF.

The count of this clone is one. The J gene is TRGJ1 or TRGJ2, the V gene TRGV8. The J gene comes from matching the DNA to germline here; TCRdb lacks it. The CDR3 loop spans 15 amino acids. V lost 0 bases to trimming and J lost 0 bases; unmatched junction nucleotides: 5. The germline V gene has CDR1 VENAVY and CDR2 YDSYNSRV. Here the CDR3 DNA reads TGTGCCACCTGGGATAGGCTGGCGAATTATTATAAGAAACTCTTT. Its translation is CATWDRLANYYKKLF.

This clone was observed a few times. V and J are TRGV2 and TRGJ1 or TRGJ2. Per the germline V gene, CDR1 is EGSNGY and CDR2 is YDSYNSKV. The CDR3 is 12 amino acids. Trimming took 2 bases from V and 7 from J; bases not matched to a gene: 5. CDR3 DNA: TGTGCCACCTGGGACGTGGGGTATAAGAAACTCTTT. It translates to CATWDVGYKKLF.

This clone was counted only a few times. The chain recombines TRGV3 with TRGJ1 or TRGJ2. The CDR3 extends over 12 amino acids. CDR1 is VTNTFY, CDR2 YDVSTARD, per germline (reference sequence). V lost 2 bases, J lost 4 bases, and 2 bases stayed unmatched. Here the CDR3 DNA reads TGTGCCACCTGGGACACATATTATAAGAAACTCTTT. Amino acids: CATWDTYYKKLF.